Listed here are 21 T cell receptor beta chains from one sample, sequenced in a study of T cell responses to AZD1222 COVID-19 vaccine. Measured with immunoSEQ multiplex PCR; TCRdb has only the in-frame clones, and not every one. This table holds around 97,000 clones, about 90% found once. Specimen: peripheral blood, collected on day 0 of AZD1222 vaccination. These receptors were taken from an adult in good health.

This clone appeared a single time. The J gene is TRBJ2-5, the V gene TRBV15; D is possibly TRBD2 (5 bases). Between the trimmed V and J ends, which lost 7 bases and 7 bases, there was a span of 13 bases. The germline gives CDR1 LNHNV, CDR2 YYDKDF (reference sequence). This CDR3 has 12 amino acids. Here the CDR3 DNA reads TGTGCCACCAACACAAATCGGGGGACCCAGTACTTC. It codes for CATNTNRGTQYF.

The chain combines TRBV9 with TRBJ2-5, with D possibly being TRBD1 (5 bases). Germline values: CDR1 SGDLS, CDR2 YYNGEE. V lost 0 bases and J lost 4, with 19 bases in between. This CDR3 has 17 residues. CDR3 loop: CASSVGVGASEPETQYF. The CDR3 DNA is TGTGCCAGCAGCGTAGGGGTTGGGGCATCAGAACCAGAGACCCAGTACTTC.

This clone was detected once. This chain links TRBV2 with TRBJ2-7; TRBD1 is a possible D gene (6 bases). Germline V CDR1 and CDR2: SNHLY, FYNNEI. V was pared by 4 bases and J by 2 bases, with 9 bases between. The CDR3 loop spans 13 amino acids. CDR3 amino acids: CASSGTEPYEQYF. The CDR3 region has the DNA TGTGCCAGCAGTGGGACAGAACCCTACGAGCAGTACTTC.

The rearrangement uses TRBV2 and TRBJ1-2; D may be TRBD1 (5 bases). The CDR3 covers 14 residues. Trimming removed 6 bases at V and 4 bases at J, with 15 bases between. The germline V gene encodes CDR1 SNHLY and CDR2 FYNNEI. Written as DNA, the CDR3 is TGTGCCAGCAGACCCACATGGGGCCGCTATGGCTACACCTTC. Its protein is CASRPTWGRYGYTF.

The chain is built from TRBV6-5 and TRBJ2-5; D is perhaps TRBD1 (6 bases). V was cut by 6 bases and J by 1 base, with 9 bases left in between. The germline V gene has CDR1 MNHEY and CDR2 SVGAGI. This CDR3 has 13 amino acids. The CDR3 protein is CASSGQFQETQYF. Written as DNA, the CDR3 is TGTGCCAGCAGCGGACAGTTCCAAGAGACCCAGTACTTC.

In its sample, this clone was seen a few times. CDR3 protein: CASSSSGGQQETQYF. As DNA, the CDR3 is TGTGCCAGCAGCTCATCAGGGGGCCAGCAAGAGACCCAGTACTTC. The chain is built from TRBV11-2 and TRBJ2-5; 8 positions match TRBD1. With V trimmed by 4 bases and J by 2 bases, 6 bases remained unmatched. The CDR3 extends over 15 amino acids. In germline, CDR1 is SGHAT, CDR2 FQNNGV.

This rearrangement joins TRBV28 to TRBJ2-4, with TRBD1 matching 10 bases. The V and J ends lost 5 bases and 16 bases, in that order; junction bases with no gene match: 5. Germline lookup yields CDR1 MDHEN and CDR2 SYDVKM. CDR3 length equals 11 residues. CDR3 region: CASSKDRGSYF. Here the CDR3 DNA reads TGTGCCAGCAGTAAGGACAGGGGGTCTTACTTC. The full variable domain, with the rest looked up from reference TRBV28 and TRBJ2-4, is DVKVTQSSRYLVKRTGEKVFLECVQDMDHENMFWYRQDPGLGLRLIYFSYDVKMKEKGDIPEGYSVSREKKERFSLILESASTNQTSMYLCASSKDRGSYFGAGTRLSVL.

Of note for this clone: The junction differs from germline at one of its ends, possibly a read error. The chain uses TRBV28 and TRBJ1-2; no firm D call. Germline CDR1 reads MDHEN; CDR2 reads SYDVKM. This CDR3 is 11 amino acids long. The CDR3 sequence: CASSLQGISRF. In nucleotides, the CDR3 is TGTGCCAGCAGTTTACAAGGGATAAGTAGGTTC.

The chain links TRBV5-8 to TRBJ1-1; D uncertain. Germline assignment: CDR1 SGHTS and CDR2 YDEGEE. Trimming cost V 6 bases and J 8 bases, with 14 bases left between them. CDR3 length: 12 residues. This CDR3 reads CASNQRGREAFF. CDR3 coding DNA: TGTGCCAGCAACCAACGAGGCAGGGAAGCTTTCTTT.

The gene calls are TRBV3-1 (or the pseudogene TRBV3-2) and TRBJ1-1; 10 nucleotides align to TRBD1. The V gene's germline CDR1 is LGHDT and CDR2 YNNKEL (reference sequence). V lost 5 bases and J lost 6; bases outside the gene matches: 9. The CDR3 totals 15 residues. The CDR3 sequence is CASSNRDRGLAEAFF. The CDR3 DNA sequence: TGTGCCAGCAGCAACCGGGACAGGGGCTTGGCTGAAGCTTTCTTT.

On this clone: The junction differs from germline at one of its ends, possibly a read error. CDR3 protein: CATSGDRGQPQHF. Written as DNA, the CDR3 is TGTGCCACCAGCGGAGACAGGGGTCAGCCCCAGCATTTT. This chain links TRBV15 with TRBJ1-5; the match to TRBD1 covers 8 bases. The V gene's germline CDR1 is LNHNV and CDR2 YYDKDF (reference sequence). The CDR3 covers 13 residues.

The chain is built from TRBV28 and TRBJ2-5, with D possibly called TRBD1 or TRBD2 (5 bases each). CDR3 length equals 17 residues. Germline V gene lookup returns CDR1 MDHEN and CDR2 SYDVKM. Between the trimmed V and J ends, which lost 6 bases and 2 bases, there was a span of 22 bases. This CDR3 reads CASSPIGTRIQQETQYF. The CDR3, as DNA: TGTGCCAGCAGCCCAATTGGGACGCGAATACAACAAGAGACCCAGTACTTC.

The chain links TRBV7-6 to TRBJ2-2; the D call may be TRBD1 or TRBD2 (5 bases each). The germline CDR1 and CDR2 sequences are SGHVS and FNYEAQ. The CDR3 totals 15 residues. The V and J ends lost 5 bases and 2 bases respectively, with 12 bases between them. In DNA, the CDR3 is TGTGCCAGCAGCCCTGGGACCAAAAACACCGGGGAGCTGTTTTTT. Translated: CASSPGTKNTGELFF.

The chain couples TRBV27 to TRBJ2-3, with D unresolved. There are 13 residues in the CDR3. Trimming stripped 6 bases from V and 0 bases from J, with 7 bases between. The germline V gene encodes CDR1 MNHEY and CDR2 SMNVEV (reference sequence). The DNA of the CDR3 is TGTGCCAGCAGGCGACGTAGCACAGATACGCAGTATTTT. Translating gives CASRRRSTDTQYF.

The CDR3 region is CASSLDYLSTDTQYF. CDR3 in DNA: TGTGCCAGCAGCTTGGACTATCTTAGCACAGATACGCAGTATTTT. The rearrangement uses TRBV7-2 and TRBJ2-3; D may be TRBD2 (6 bases). Germline V gives CDR1 SGHTA, CDR2 FQGNSA. Trimming removed 3 bases from V and 0 bases from J, with 10 bases in between. The CDR3 consists of 15 residues.

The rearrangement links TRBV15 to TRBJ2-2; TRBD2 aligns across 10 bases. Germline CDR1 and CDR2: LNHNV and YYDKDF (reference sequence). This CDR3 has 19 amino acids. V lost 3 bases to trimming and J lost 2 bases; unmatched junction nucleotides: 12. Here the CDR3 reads CATSRVFSGGRRNTGELFF. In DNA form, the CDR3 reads TGTGCCACCAGCAGGGTGTTTAGCGGGGGGCGACGAAACACCGGGGAGCTGTTTTTT.

The chain's CDR3 is CATAHSTNQPQHF. The CDR3 region has the DNA TGTGCCACCGCACACAGCACTAATCAGCCCCAGCATTTT. The chain has TRBV19 and TRBJ1-5; no clear D gene. V was cut by 10 bases and J by 4 bases, with 14 bases left in between. The germline V gene has CDR1 LNHDA and CDR2 SQIVND (reference sequence). The CDR3 extends over 13 amino acids.

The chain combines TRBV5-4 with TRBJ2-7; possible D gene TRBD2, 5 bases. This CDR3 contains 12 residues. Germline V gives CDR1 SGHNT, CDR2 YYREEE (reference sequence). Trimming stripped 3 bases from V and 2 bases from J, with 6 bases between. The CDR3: CASSSGTYEQYF. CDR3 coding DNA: TGTGCCAGCAGCTCGGGAACCTACGAGCAGTACTTC.

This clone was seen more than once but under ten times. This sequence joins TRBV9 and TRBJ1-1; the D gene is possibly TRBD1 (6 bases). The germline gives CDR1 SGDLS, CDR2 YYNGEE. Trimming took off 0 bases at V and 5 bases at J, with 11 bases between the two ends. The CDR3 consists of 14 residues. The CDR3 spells CASSVGQAGTEAFF. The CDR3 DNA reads TGTGCCAGCAGCGTAGGACAGGCAGGGACTGAAGCTTTCTTT.

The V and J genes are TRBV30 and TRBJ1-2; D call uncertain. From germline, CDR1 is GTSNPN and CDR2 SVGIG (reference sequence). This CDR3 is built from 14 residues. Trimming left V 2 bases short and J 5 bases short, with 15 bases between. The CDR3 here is CAWSPFGSLYGYTF. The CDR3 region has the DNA TGTGCCTGGAGTCCCTTTGGCAGTTTATATGGCTACACCTTC.

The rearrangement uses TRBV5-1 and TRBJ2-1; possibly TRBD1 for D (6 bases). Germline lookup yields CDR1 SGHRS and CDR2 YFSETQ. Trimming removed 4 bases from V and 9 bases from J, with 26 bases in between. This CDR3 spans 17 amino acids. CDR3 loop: CASSPTPNPDRLGEQFF. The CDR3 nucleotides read TGCGCCAGCAGCCCGACCCCAAACCCAGACAGGCTTGGTGAGCAGTTCTTC.